The 19 T cell receptor beta chains in this list originate from one sample, sequenced in a study of blood T cell repertoires in COVID-19. Some clones are missing from TCRdb's copy, which holds only in-frame ones; the method was immunoSEQ multiplex PCR. In the table there are over 130,000 clones, about 82% of which are singletons. The material sequenced was peripheral blood. These receptors came from a man aged 50 to 60 with acute or convalescent COVID-19.

The chain has TRBV7-9 and TRBJ1-4; tentative D call: TRBD1 (5 bases). The germline gives CDR1 SEHNR, CDR2 FQNEAQ (reference sequence). The CDR3 is 16 amino acids. The ends were cut back, 6 bases at V and 8 bases at J, with 22 bases in the middle. For the CDR3, the DNA is TGTGCCAGCAGTCGACCGGGACTCCGAGCGGACGAAAAACTGTTTTTT. Its translation is CASSRPGLRADEKLFF.

V and J are TRBV28 and TRBJ1-6; D gene unclear. Deletions cut 5 bases from V and 9 bases from J, with 17 bases between. This CDR3 is built from 15 residues. The germline V gene encodes CDR1 MDHEN and CDR2 SYDVKM. This CDR3 reads CASSPDPGSGSPLHF. The CDR3 bases are TGTGCCAGCAGTCCCGATCCGGGAAGCGGTTCACCCCTCCACTTT.

This clone was seen once. J is TRBJ1-1 and V is TRBV12-3 or TRBV12-4; the D is unclear. The CDR3 length is 12 residues. The V end was cut by 6 bases, the J end by 1 base, with 6 bases between. The CDR3 nucleotides read TGTGCCAGCAGCCTCGGGAACACTGAAGCTTTCTTT. Its protein product is CASSLGNTEAFF.

The chain couples TRBV27 to TRBJ1-6; D is possibly TRBD1 (6 bases). With 3 bases removed from V and 9 bases from J, the gap between germline ends came to 12 bases. The germline V gene encodes CDR1 MNHEY and CDR2 SMNVEV (reference sequence). This CDR3 spans 14 amino acids. In nucleotides, the CDR3 is TGTGCCAGCAGTTTCTACAGGGAGGGTTCACCCCTCCACTTT. This gives the protein CASSFYREGSPLHF.

This chain links TRBV5-1 with TRBJ1-4; 10 bases are a match to TRBD1. There are 14 residues in the CDR3. Germline CDR1 and CDR2: SGHRS and YFSETQ. Trimming took 2 bases from V and 6 from J; bases not matched to a gene: 1. This CDR3 reads CASSLGQGDEKLFF. CDR3 in DNA: TGCGCCAGCAGCTTAGGACAGGGGGATGAAAAACTGTTTTTT.

V usage is TRBV4-1 and J usage is TRBJ1-4; TRBD1 might be the D (5 bases). This CDR3 has 16 amino acids. CDR1 MGHRA and CDR2 YSYEKL come from the germline V gene. V was shortened by 1 base and J by 8 bases, with 17 bases between the two germline ends. CDR3 sequence: CASSQGSWRGGEKLFF. CDR3 DNA: TGCGCCAGCAGCCAAGGGTCGTGGCGGGGGGGGGAAAAACTGTTTTTT.

This clone was seen only a few times. The gene calls are TRBV20-1 and TRBJ2-3; TRBD1 agrees at 10 bases. Per germline, CDR1 DFQATT and CDR2 SNEGSKA (reference sequence). There are 11 residues in the CDR3. V trimming: 6 bases; J trimming: 10 bases; junction bases outside the gene matches: 4. The CDR3 region is CSAKGQGAQYF. Written as DNA, the CDR3 is TGCAGTGCCAAAGGACAGGGGGCGCAGTATTTT.

The chain is built from TRBV25-1 and TRBJ1-1; TRBD1 aligns across 8 bases. The CDR3 is 14 amino acids. V dropped 1 base and J dropped 9; count of bases not matched to a gene: 7. Germline-derived CDR1 and CDR2 are MGHDK and SYGVNS. CDR3 bases: TGTGCCAGCAGTGAATTGGTCGGACAGGGTAAAGCTTTCTTT. Its translation is CASSELVGQGKAFF.

The V gene is TRBV5-1, the J gene TRBJ2-1; 14 nucleotides agree with TRBD2. The junction had 5 bases not matched to a gene; V was cut back by 4 bases and J by 8 bases. CDR3 length equals 15 residues. The germline V gene encodes CDR1 SGHRS and CDR2 YFSETQ. This CDR3 reads CASSRGLAGADEQFF. The CDR3 region has the DNA TGCGCCAGCAGCCGGGGACTAGCGGGAGCGGATGAGCAGTTCTTC.

The chain has TRBV7-9 and TRBJ2-7, with D hard to call. The V gene's germline CDR1 is SEHNR and CDR2 FQNEAQ (reference sequence). Trimming shortened V by 2 bases and J by 1 base, and 9 bases separated the two germline ends. There are 14 residues in the CDR3. The CDR3 here is CASSLSTESYEQYF. CDR3 DNA sequence: TGTGCCAGCAGCTTATCTACAGAATCCTACGAGCAGTACTTC.

This clone was recorded a few times. The chain joins TRBV6-5 to TRBJ1-2; D is perhaps TRBD1 (6 bases). Germline CDR1 and CDR2: MNHEY and SVGAGI. V lost 8 bases and J 4 bases, leaving 17 bases between the germline ends. The CDR3 covers 14 residues. The CDR3 is CASGRQAPSYGYTF. The CDR3 region has the DNA TGTGCCAGCGGAAGACAGGCTCCTAGCTATGGCTACACCTTC.

The chain links TRBV9 to TRBJ2-7, with TRBD1 matching over 7 bases. J gave up 1 base and V 1 base, and 5 bases lay outside the gene matches. There are 15 residues in the CDR3. CDR1 and CDR2 (germline): SGDLS, YYNGEE. This CDR3 reads CASSVSGGESYEQYF. CDR3 bases: TGTGCCAGCAGCGTATCAGGGGGAGAATCCTACGAGCAGTACTTC.

The chain couples TRBV18 to TRBJ1-6; TRBD1 might be the D (5 bases). Germline CDR1 and CDR2: KGHSH and LQKENI. Trimming stripped 3 bases from V and 2 bases from J, with 11 bases between. The CDR3 totals 16 residues. CDR3 nucleotide sequence: TGTGCCAGCTCACCTGCCGGGGGGACCTATAATTCACCCCTCCACTTT. Translated: CASSPAGGTYNSPLHF.

The J gene is TRBJ1-5, the V gene TRBV27; 7 bases match TRBD1. The germline V gene encodes CDR1 MNHEY and CDR2 SMNVEV (reference sequence). The V gene end was trimmed by 5 bases and the J gene end by 6 bases; junction bases not matched to a gene: 10. This CDR3 spans 15 amino acids. CDR3: CASSPQGGFGQPQHF. The CDR3, as DNA: TGTGCCAGCAGTCCCCAGGGGGGCTTTGGTCAGCCCCAGCATTTT.

V gene TRBV18 combines with J gene TRBJ2-7; possibly TRBD2 for D (5 bases). Germline V gene lookup returns CDR1 KGHSH and CDR2 LQKENI. V lost 0 bases and J 5 bases, leaving 11 bases between the germline ends. CDR3 length equals 14 residues. The CDR3 protein is CASSPPAGVHEQYF. The CDR3 coding sequence is TGTGCCAGCTCACCACCGGCCGGGGTCCACGAGCAGTACTTC.

V usage is TRBV6-5 and J usage is TRBJ1-4; 8 positions match TRBD1. Germline V lookup: CDR1 MNHEY, CDR2 SVGAGI. The CDR3 contains 16 residues. V lost 2 bases to trimming and J lost 5 bases; unmatched junction nucleotides: 7. The CDR3, as DNA: TGTGCCAGCAGTTACAAAGCTAGACAGGGGAATGAAAAACTGTTTTTT. Translation gives CASSYKARQGNEKLFF.

The chain is built from TRBV30 and TRBJ2-2; D is perhaps TRBD2 (7 bases). This CDR3 contains 14 residues. Trimming took 7 bases from V and 8 from J, leaving 20 bases between them. Germline values: CDR1 GTSNPN, CDR2 SVGIG (reference sequence). The DNA of the CDR3 is TGTGCCTTCGGACTAGGGGGGGCTTGGGGGGAGCTGTTTTTT. Residues: CAFGLGGAWGELFF. Full variable domain (outside the CDR3, taken from reference TRBV30 and TRBJ2-2): SQTIHQWPATLVQPVGSPLSLECTVEGTSNPNLYWYRQAAGRGLQLLFYSVGIGQISSEVPQNLSASRPQDRQFILSSKKLLLSDSGFYLCAFGLGGAWGELFFGEGSRLTVL.

This chain connects TRBV6-5 to TRBJ2-5; a possible D gene is TRBD1 (6 bases). Germline CDR1 reads MNHEY; CDR2 reads SVGAGI. Between the trimmed V and J ends, which lost 2 bases and 1 base, there was a span of 14 bases. This CDR3 comprises 16 residues. The DNA for the CDR3 is TGTGCCAGCAGTTACACCCTCCTGACAGGCCAAGAGACCCAGTACTTC. Amino acid sequence: CASSYTLLTGQETQYF.

This clone was detected only once. This chain uses TRBV19 with TRBJ1-3; a possible D gene is TRBD1 (6 bases). The CDR3 runs to 16 residues. The V end was cut by 6 bases, the J end by 0 bases, with 15 bases between. Germline-derived CDR1 and CDR2 are LNHDA and SQIVND (reference sequence). The CDR3 DNA sequence: TGTGCCAGTAGAAAGGGGGGGCCCCACTCTGGAAACACCATATATTTT. It encodes CASRKGGPHSGNTIYF.